These T cell receptor beta chains were read from a single sample in a study of blood T cell repertoires in COVID-19. Generated by immunoSEQ multiplex PCR, the TCRdb table keeps only in-frame clones and is missing some. The table has over 200,000 clones, 83% seen once. Sequencing was performed on peripheral blood. Every receptor here comes from an elderly man with acute or convalescent COVID-19. Each CDR3 is given with its conserved first and last residue. The D gene is left open where the match is weak. Clone size, where shown, is once, few, many, or a class for clones that have expanded.

V gene,D gene,CDR3 length,clone size,J gene,CDR3 DNA,CDR3 protein
TRBV10-3,TRBD1,15,-,TRBJ2-4,TGTGCCATCAGTGAGGGACAGGGGGTCAAAAACATTCAGTACTTC,CAISEGQGVKNIQYF
TRBV11-3,-,15,-,TRBJ2-2,TGTGCCAGCAGCCCTATGTTGGGCAACACCGGGGAGCTGTTTTTT,CASSPMLGNTGELFF
TRBV11-2,-,16,-,TRBJ2-5,TGTGCCAGCAGCCGAATGATCTCACCGGGTCAAGAGACCCAGTACTTC,CASSRMISPGQETQYF
TRBV5-4,TRBD1,16,-,TRBJ2-2,TGTGCCAGCAGCCAGCTAGGACAGGGGAAATCCGGGGAGCTGTTTTTT,CASSQLGQGKSGELFF
TRBV27,TRBD1,15,-,TRBJ2-1,TGTGCCAGCAGTTTAAGGGGGCCCTCCTACAATGAGCAGTTCTTC,CASSLRGPSYNEQFF
TRBV7-2,-,15,-,TRBJ2-1,TGTGCCAGCAGCTTAGTGGGGACACCCTACAATGAGCAGTTCTTC,CASSLVGTPYNEQFF
TRBV5-1,TRBD2,15,-,TRBJ2-7,TGCGCCAGCAGCCCCGCTAGCGGGGGGTCCTACGAGCAGTACTTC,CASSPASGGSYEQYF
TRBV18,-,15,-,TRBJ1-1,TGTGCCAGCTCACCACAGAAACTCCAGAACACTGAAGCTTTCTTT,CASSPQKLQNTEAFF
TRBV5-6,-,12,-,TRBJ2-5,TGTGCCAGCAGCTTATATCAAGAGACCCAGTACTTC,CASSLYQETQYF
TRBV19,TRBD2,14,-,TRBJ2-7,TGTGCCAGTACCCCGACTAGCATGGATTACGAGCAGTACTTC,CASTPTSMDYEQYF
TRBV5-6,TRBD2,16,-,TRBJ2-1,TGTGCCAGCAGCTCTAAGCGGGAGGGCCACGTCAATGAGCAGTTCTTC,CASSSKREGHVNEQFF
TRBV7-9,-,14,-,TRBJ2-7,TGTGCCAGCAGCTTAGGGGACATCTCCTACGAGCAGTACTTC,CASSLGDISYEQYF
TRBV28,-,15,-,TRBJ1-2,TGTGCCAGCAGCTATCGGACACGAGCTAACTATGGCTACACCTTC,CASSYRTRANYGYTF
TRBV5-6,-,13,-,TRBJ1-2,TGTGCCAGCAGCTTGGGACAGGTTCCTTACTACACCTTC,CASSLGQVPYYTF
TRBV3-1/TRBV3-2,-,15,few,TRBJ2-7,TGTGCCAGCAGCCAAGATTACTCCCGGTCCTACGAGCAGTACTTC,CASSQDYSRSYEQYF
TRBV7-9,TRBD1,15,few,TRBJ1-4,TGTGCCAGCAGCCTTACCGGGACAGGGGGCGAAAAACTGTTTTTT,CASSLTGTGGEKLFF
TRBV13,TRBD2,15,-,TRBJ2-5,TGTGCCAGCAGCTTAGTTGCGGGGGGTGGTGAGACCCAGTACTTC,CASSLVAGGGETQYF
TRBV5-1,-,14,-,TRBJ1-1,TGCGCCAGCAGCTTGGGTGTGATCCCAGGGGAAGCTTTCTTT,CASSLGVIPGEAFF
TRBV11-2,-,14,-,TRBJ1-4,TGTGCCAGCAGCTTAGTCGCTAACCCACTGGAACTGTTTTTT,CASSLVANPLELFF
TRBV19,TRBD1,14,-,TRBJ1-1,TGTGCCAGCCGACCAGGGGGCTTGAACACTGAAGCTTTCTTT,CASRPGGLNTEAFF
TRBV28,-,17,-,TRBJ1-6,TGTGCCAGCAGTCCTCCTCGCGGAGGCTCCTATAATTCACCCCTCCACTTT,CASSPPRGGSYNSPLHF
TRBV6-5,TRBD1,14,-,TRBJ1-2,TGTGCCAGCAAGAAAGGGACAGAGCCCTATGGCTACACCTTC,CASKKGTEPYGYTF
TRBV7-3,TRBD2,15,-,TRBJ2-1,TGTGCCAGCAGCTTTGGGACTACTCCTTCCAATGAGCAGTTCTTC,CASSFGTTPSNEQFF
TRBV3-1/TRBV3-2,-,14,-,TRBJ1-2,TGTGCCAGCAGCCATAGAGGGGGACCCTATGGCTACACCTTC,CASSHRGGPYGYTF
TRBV28,-,14,-,TRBJ1-5,TGTGCCAGCAAATTAGGACAGTTCAATCAGCCCCAGCATTTT,CASKLGQFNQPQHF
TRBV11-3,TRBD2,13,-,TRBJ2-7,TGTGCCAGCAGCCCGGGGGGGTCCTACGAGCAGTACTTC,CASSPGGSYEQYF
TRBV5-6,TRBD2,17,-,TRBJ2-1,TGTGCCAGCAGCTTTGGGCCTAGCGGGTACACCTACAATGAGCAGTTCTTC,CASSFGPSGYTYNEQFF
TRBV5-1,TRBD1,17,-,TRBJ2-3,TGCGCCAGCAGCTTGGCCCGGGACAGGGGATCCGCAGATACGCAGTATTTT,CASSLARDRGSADTQYF
TRBV24-1,TRBD1,11,-,TRBJ2-7,TGTGCCACCGGGACAGCCTACGAGCAGTACTTC,CATGTAYEQYF
TRBV7-9,-,16,-,TRBJ2-3,TGTGCCAGCAGCTTAGTCGGAGGGTCCCTCACAGATACGCAGTATTTT,CASSLVGGSLTDTQYF
TRBV5-1,-,12,-,TRBJ1-4,TGCGCCAGCAGCTTGTCTAGTGAAAAACTGTTTTTT,CASSLSSEKLFF
TRBV5-1,-,14,many,TRBJ2-2,TGCGCCAGCAGCTCGGGAACAGGGACCGGGGAGCTGTTTTTT,CASSSGTGTGELFF
TRBV5-1,-,19,few,TRBJ1-3,TGCGCCAGGAGCTGCCACCCCCGCGGACAAAAAGAGTGGGGAAACACCATATATTTT,CARSCHPRGQKEWGNTIYF
TRBV2,TRBD1,15,once,TRBJ2-2,TGTGCCAGCCGGCCGGGACAGGGATTTACCGGGGAGCTGTTTTTT,CASRPGQGFTGELFF
TRBV7-9,TRBD1,14,-,TRBJ1-5,TGTGCCAGCAGCCAAGGGGGCGGCCGACAGCCCCAGCATTTT,CASSQGGGRQPQHF
TRBV27,TRBD1,16,-,TRBJ2-2,TGTGCCAGCAGTTTATCGTCCGGGACAGCCACCGGGGAGCTGTTTTTT,CASSLSSGTATGELFF